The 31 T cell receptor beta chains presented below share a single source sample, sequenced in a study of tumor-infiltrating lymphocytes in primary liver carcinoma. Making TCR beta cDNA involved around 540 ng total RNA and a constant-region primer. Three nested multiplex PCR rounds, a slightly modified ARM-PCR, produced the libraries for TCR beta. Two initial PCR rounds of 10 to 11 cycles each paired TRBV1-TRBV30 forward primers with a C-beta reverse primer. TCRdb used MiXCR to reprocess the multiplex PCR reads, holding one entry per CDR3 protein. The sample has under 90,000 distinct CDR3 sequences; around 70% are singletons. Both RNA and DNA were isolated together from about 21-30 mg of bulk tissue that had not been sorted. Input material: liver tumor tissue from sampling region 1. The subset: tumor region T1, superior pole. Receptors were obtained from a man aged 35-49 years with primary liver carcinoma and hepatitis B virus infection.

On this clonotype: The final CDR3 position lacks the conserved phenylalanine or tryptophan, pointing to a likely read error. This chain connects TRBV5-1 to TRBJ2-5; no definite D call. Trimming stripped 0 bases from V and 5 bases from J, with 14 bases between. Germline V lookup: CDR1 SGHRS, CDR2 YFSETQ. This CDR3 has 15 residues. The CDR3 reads CASSLAYVGVETQYL. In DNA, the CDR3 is TGCGCCAGCAGCTTGGCCTATGTTGGGGTGGAGACCCAGTACCTC.

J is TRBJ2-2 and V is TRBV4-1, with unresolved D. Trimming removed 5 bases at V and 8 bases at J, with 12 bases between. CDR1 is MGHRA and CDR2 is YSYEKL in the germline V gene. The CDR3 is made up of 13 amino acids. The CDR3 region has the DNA TGCGCCAGCAGCGAAGCTTTCGAGGGGGAGCTGTTTTTT. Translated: CASSEAFEGELFF.

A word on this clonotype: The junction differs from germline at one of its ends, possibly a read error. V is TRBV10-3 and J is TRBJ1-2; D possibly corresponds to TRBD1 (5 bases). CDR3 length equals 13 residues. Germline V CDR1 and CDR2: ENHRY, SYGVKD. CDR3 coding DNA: TGTGACATCTGTCCTCCCGGGGCCCTAGTCTACACCTTC. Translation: CDICPPGALVYTF.

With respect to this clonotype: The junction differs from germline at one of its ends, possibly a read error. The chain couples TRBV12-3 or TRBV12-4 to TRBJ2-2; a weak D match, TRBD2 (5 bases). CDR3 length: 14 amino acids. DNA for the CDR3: TGTGCGAGCAGTTCCCGACACTCTCCCGGGAAGCTGTTTTTT. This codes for CASSSRHSPGKLFF.

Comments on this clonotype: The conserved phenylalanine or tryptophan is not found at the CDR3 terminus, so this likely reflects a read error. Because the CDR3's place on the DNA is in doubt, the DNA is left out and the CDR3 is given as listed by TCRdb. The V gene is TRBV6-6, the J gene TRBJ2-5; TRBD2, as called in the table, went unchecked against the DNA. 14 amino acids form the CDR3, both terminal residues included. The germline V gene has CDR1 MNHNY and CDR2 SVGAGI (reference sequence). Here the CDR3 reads CASSSSGGRETKYS.

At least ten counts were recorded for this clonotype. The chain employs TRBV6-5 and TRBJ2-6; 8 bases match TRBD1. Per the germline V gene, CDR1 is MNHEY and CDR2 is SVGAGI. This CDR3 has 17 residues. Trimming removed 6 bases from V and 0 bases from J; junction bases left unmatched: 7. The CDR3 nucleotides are TGTGCCAGCAGATTAGGACAGGGATCCTCTGGGGCCAACGTCCTGACTTTC. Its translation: CASRLGQGSSGANVLTF.

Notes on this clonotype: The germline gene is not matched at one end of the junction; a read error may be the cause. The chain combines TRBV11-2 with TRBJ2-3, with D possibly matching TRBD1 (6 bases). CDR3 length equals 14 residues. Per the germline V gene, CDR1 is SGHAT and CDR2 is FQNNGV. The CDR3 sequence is CANSLSRGTDMQYF. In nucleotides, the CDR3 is TGTGCCAACAGCTTATCCAGGGGAACAGATATGCAGTATTTT.

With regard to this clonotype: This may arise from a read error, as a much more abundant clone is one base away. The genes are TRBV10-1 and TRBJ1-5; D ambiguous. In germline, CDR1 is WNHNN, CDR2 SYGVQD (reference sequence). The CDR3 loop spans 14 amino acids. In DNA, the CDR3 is TGCGCCAGCAGCCCCGTTGGTAGCAATCGGCCCCAGCATTTT. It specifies CASSPVGSNRPQHF.

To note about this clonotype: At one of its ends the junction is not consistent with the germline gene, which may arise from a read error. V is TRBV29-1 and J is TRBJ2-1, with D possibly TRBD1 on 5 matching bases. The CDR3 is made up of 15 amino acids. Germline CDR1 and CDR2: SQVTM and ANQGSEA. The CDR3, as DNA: TGCAGCGTGGGGCCTCCTTCCACCTCCTACACTGAGCAGCTCTTC. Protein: CSVGPPSTSYTEQLF.

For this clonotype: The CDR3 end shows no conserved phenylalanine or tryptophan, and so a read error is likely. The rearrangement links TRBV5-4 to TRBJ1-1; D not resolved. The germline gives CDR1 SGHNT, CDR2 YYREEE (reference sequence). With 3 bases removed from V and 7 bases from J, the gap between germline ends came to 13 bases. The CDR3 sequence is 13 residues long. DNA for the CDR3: TGTGCCAGCAGCTCCCCAGACCGTATTGAAGCTTTCCTT. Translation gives CASSSPDRIEAFL.

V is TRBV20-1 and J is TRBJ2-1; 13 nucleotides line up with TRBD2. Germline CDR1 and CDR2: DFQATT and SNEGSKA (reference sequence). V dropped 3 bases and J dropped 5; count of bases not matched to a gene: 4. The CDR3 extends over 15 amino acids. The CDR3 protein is CSARGTSGANNEQFF. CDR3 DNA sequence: TGCAGTGCTAGGGGGACTAGCGGGGCTAACAATGAGCAGTTCTTC.

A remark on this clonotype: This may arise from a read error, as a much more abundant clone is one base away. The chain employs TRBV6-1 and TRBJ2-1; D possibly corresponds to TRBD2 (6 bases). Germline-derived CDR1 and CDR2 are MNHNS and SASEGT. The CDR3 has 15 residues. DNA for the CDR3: TGTGCCAGCAGTGAAACGGAGGGGACTCTCAATGAGCAGTCCTTC. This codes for CASSETEGTLNEQSF.

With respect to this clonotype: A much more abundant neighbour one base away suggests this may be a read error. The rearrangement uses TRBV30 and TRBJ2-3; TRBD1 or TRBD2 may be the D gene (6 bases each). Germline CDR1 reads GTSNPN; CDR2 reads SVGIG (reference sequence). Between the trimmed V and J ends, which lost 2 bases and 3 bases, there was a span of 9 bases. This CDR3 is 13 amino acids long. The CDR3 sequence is CAWSWGATDTQYF. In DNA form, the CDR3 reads TGTGCCTGGAGTTGGGGGGCAACAGATACGCAGTATTTT.

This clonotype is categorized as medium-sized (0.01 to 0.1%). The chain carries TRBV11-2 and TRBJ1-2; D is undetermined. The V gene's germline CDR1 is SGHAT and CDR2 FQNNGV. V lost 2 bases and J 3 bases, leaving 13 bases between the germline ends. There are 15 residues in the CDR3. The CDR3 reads CASSLLPDGDYGYTF. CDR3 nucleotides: TGTGCCAGCAGCTTACTCCCAGACGGCGACTATGGCTACACCTTC.

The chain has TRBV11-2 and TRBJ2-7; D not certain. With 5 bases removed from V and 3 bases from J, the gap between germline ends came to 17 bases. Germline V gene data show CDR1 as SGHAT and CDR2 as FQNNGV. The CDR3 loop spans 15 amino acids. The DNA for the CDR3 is TGTGCCAGCAGCCTATATGTGGGGATATTCTACGAGCAGTACTTC. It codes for CASSLYVGIFYEQYF.

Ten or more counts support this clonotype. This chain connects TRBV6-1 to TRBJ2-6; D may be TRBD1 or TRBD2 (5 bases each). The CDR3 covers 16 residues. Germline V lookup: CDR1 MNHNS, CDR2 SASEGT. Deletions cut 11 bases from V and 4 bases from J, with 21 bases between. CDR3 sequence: CAATRGRTRGANVLTF. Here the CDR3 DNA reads TGTGCCGCAACGAGGGGCAGGACGAGAGGGGCCAACGTCCTGACTTTC.

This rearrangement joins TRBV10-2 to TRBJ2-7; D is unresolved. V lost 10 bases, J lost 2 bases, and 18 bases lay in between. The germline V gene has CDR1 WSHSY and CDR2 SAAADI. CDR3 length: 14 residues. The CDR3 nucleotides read TGCGCCATCTCCGGATATGGACCCCCCTACGAGCAGTACTTC. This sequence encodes CAISGYGPPYEQYF.

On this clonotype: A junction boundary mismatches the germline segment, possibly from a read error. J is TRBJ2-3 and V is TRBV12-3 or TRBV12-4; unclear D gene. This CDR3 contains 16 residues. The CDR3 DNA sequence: TGTGCCAGCAGTTCTCCCGGACGCGCTAGTACAGATACGCACTATTTT. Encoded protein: CASSSPGRASTDTHYF.

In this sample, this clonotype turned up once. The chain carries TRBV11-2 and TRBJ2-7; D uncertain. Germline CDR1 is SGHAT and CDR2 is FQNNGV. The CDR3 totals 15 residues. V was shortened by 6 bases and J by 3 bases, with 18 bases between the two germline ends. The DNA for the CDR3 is TGTGCCAGCAGTACGGCACTGGATCCGGGCTACGAGCAGTACTTC. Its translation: CASSTALDPGYEQYF.

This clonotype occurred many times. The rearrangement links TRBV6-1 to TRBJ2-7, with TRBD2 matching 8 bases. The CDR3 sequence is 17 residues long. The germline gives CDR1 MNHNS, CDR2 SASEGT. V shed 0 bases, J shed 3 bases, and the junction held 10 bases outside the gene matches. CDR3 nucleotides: TGTGCCAGCAGTGAAGCGCTCGGCGGGAGGATAAACTACGAGCAGTACTTC. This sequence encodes CASSEALGGRINYEQYF.

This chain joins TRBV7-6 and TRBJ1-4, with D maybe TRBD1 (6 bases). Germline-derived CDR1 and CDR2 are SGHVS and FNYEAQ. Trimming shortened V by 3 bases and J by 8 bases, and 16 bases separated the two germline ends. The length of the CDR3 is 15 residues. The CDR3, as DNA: TGTGCCAGCAGCTTGACTCCGGGGGCGCAGGAAAAACTGTTTTTT. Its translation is CASSLTPGAQEKLFF.

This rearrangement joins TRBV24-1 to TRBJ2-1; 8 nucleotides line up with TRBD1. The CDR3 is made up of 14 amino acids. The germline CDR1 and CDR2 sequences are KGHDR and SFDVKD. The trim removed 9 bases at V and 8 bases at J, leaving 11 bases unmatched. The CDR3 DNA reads TGTGCCACCGGAAGACAGGGGCCGAGGGATGAGCAGTTCTTC. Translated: CATGRQGPRDEQFF.

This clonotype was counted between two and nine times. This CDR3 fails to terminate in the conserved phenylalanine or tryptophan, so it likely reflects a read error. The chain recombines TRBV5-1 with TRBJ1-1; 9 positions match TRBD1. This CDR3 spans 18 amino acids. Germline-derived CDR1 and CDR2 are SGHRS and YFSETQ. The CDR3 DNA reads TGCGCTAGCAGCTTGGGTCGGACAGGGGTTACCATGAACACTGAAGCTTTCTCT. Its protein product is CASSLGRTGVTMNTEAFS.

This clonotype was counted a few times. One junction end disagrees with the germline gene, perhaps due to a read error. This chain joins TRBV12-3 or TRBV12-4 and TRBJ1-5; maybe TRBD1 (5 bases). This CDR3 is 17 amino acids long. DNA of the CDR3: TGTGCCAGCGCCCGACGGGGGGGGTCTGTCGGCAATCAGACCCAGCATTTT. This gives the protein CASARRGGSVGNQTQHF.

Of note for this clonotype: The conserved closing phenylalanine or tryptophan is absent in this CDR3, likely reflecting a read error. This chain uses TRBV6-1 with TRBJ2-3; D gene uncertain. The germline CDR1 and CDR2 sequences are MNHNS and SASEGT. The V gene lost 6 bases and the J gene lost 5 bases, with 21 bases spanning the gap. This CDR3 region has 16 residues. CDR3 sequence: CASRLATNDDRDTQYL. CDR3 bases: TGTGCCAGCAGGTTAGCCACCAATGATGACCGAGATACGCAGTATCTT.

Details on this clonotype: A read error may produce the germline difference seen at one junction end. The CDR3 DNA is TGCGCCAGCAGCCAAGATCCGACTAGCGGGAGCTACCAGCAGTACTTC. It encodes CASSQDPTSGSYQQYF. The chain employs TRBV4-2 and TRBJ2-7; 12 bases match TRBD2. The V gene's germline CDR1 is LGHNA and CDR2 YNFKEQ. CDR3 length equals 16 residues.

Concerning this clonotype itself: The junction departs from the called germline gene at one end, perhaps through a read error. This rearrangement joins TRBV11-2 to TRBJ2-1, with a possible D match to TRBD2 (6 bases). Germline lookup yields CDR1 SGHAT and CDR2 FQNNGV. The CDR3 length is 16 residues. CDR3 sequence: CASSQLRSSDYNEQFF. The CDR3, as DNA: TGTGCCAGTAGTCAACTCCGGTCTAGCGACTACAACGAGCAGTTCTTC.

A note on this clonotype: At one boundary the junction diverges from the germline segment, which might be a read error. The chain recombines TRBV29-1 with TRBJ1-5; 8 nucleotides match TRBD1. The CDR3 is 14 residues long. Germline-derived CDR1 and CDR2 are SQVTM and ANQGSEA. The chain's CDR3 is CSISGTGANQPHHF. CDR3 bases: TGCAGCATTAGCGGGACAGGCGCCAATCAGCCCCATCATTTT.

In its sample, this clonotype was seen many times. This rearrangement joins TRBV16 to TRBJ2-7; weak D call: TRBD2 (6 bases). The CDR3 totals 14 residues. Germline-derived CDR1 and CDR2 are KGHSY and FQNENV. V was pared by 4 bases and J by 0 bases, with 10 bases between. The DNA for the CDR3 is TGTGCCAGCAGCCTGGGGACTTCCTCCTACGAGCAGTACTTC. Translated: CASSLGTSSYEQYF. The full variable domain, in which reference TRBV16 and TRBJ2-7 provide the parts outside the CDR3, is GEEVAQTPKHLVRGEGQKAKLYCAPIKGHSYVFWYQQVLKNEFKFLISFQNENVFDETGMPKERFSAKCLPNSPCSLEIQATKLEDSAVYFCASSLGTSSYEQYFGPGTRLTVT.

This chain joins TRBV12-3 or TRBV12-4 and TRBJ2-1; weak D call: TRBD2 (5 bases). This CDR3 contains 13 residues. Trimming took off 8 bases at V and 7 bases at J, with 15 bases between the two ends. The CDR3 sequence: CASHPHTGNEQFF. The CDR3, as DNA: TGTGCCAGCCACCCCCATACGGGGAATGAGCAGTTCTTC.

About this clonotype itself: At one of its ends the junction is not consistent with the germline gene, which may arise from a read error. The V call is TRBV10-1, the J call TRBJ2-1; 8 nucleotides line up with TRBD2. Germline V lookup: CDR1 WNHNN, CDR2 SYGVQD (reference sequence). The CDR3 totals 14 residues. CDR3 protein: CANSSGLGGDEQFF. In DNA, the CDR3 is TGCGCCAACAGTTCGGGACTAGGCGGGGATGAGCAGTTCTTC.